The 31 T cell receptor beta chains below were found in one sample sequenced in a study of memory CD4+ T cells and cytomegalovirus serostatus. Single viable CD3+CD4+CD8-CD45RO+ cells were sorted as the memory CD4+ T cells. The assay was immunoSEQ multiplex PCR, and TCRdb's table has in-frame clones only and misses some. The data contain tens of thousands of clones, roughly 76% of them singletons. Sequencing was performed on memory CD4+ T cells from blood. The receptors derive from an adult in good health and CMV-seropositive.

The rearrangement joins TRBV7-2 to TRBJ2-3, with TRBD2 matching 12 bases. CDR1 is SGHTA and CDR2 is FQGNSA in the germline V gene. The CDR3 is 16 amino acids. The V gene end was trimmed by 5 bases and the J gene end by 6 bases; junction bases not matched to a gene: 9. The CDR3, as DNA: TGTGCCAGCAGCCCGAGACTAGCGGGAGTATCTGATACGCAGTATTTT. This translates into CASSPRLAGVSDTQYF.

This chain uses TRBV25-1 with TRBJ2-1; 7 bases are a match to TRBD1. V trimming: 5 bases; J trimming: 6 bases; junction bases outside the gene matches: 10. Germline V CDR1 and CDR2: MGHDK, SYGVNS. The CDR3 is made up of 15 amino acids. CDR3 amino acids: CASSQTGSTRNEQFF. DNA for the CDR3: TGTGCCAGCAGTCAGACAGGGTCAACACGCAATGAGCAGTTCTTC.

J is TRBJ2-1 and V is TRBV10-3; D not resolved. With 0 bases removed from V and 9 bases from J, the gap between germline ends came to 15 bases. CDR1 ENHRY and CDR2 SYGVKD come from the germline V gene. This CDR3 region has 15 residues. Written as DNA, the CDR3 is TGTGCCATCAGTGAGTCGATTAAGGATAGGACTGAGCAGTTCTTC. Protein product: CAISESIKDRTEQFF.

Points on this clone: This sample includes further DNA sequences coding for the same CDR3. The genes are TRBV6-1 and TRBJ1-3, with 9 bases lining up with TRBD1. J lost 3 bases, V lost 3 bases, and 9 bases had no gene match. This CDR3 has 17 residues. Germline CDR1 MNHNS, CDR2 SASEGT. The CDR3, as DNA: TGTGCCAGCAGTGAGCGCGACAGGGGGAAAGGTGGAAACACCATATATTTT. Encoded protein: CASSERDRGKGGNTIYF.

The V call is TRBV7-2, the J call TRBJ2-1, with TRBD2 matching over 7 bases. Germline CDR1 is SGHTA and CDR2 is FQGNSA. V shed 5 bases and J 7 bases; nucleotides not matched to a gene: 11. The CDR3 sequence is 15 residues long. CDR3 in DNA: TGTGCCAGCAGCCCCTTAGCGGGCGGCCTTAATGAGCAGTTCTTC. It is translated as CASSPLAGGLNEQFF. Variable domain in full (rest from reference TRBV7-2 and TRBJ2-1): GAGVSQSPSNKVTEKGKDVELRCDPISGHTALYWYRQSLGQGLEFLIYFQGNSAPDKSGLPSDRFSAERTGGSVSTLTIQRTQQEDSAVYLCASSPLAGGLNEQFFGPGTRLTVL.

This clone has a handful of counts. The chain is built from TRBV6-1 and TRBJ1-1, with D tentatively TRBD1 (6 bases). Trimming removed 7 bases at V and 4 bases at J, with 16 bases between. Germline V gives CDR1 MNHNS, CDR2 SASEGT. The CDR3 sequence is 14 residues long. This chain's CDR3 is CASMFYRASTEAFF. CDR3 sequence (DNA): TGTGCCAGCATGTTTTACAGGGCGAGCACTGAAGCTTTCTTT.

The V gene is TRBV4-1, the J gene TRBJ2-4; 7 nucleotides agree with TRBD2. Germline lookup yields CDR1 MGHRA and CDR2 YSYEKL. V was pared by 3 bases and J by 0 bases, with 11 bases of the junction left unmatched. The CDR3 is 18 residues long. The CDR3 sequence is CASSHALSGGLAKNIQYF. CDR3 sequence (DNA): TGCGCCAGCAGCCACGCACTTTCGGGGGGACTAGCCAAAAACATTCAGTACTTC.

The V call is TRBV7-9, the J call TRBJ1-5; TRBD1 matches 7 bases. The J segment lost 4 bases and the V segment lost 5 bases, leaving 8 bases of the junction unmatched. The CDR3 runs to 15 residues. Germline values: CDR1 SEHNR, CDR2 FQNEAQ (reference sequence). The CDR3 loop reads CASSNDRVGNQPQHF. The CDR3 nucleotides read TGTGCCAGCAGCAACGACAGGGTTGGGAATCAGCCCCAGCATTTT.

The chain has TRBV28 and TRBJ2-7; possible D gene TRBD2, 5 bases. In germline, CDR1 is MDHEN, CDR2 SYDVKM. V lost 3 bases, J lost 2 bases, and 20 bases lay in between. This CDR3 is built from 17 residues. The CDR3 DNA is TGTGCCAGCAGTTTGGTTCTCTTTCACAGCGGCACCTACGAGCAGTACTTC. Protein sequence: CASSLVLFHSGTYEQYF. Drawing the rest from reference TRBV28 and TRBJ2-7, the complete variable domain is DVKVTQSSRYLVKRTGEKVFLECVQDMDHENMFWYRQDPGLGLRLIYFSYDVKMKEKGDIPEGYSVSREKKERFSLILESASTNQTSMYLCASSLVLFHSGTYEQYFGPGTRLTVT.

CDR3 amino acids: CASSYSLGGETQYF. In nucleotides, the CDR3 is TGTGCCAGCAGTTACTCGCTGGGGGGCGAGACCCAGTACTTC. This chain uses TRBV6-6 with TRBJ2-5, with D possibly being TRBD1 or TRBD2 (6 bases each). Germline values: CDR1 MNHNY, CDR2 SVGAGI (reference sequence). V was cut by 0 bases and J by 5 bases, with 10 bases left in between. The CDR3 is 14 residues long.

This chain uses TRBV30 with TRBJ1-2; 8 positions agree with TRBD1. Unmatched junction bases numbered 5, after V lost 3 bases and J lost 5 bases. CDR3 length: 13 residues. Germline V lookup: CDR1 GTSNPN, CDR2 SVGIG (reference sequence). For the CDR3, the DNA is TGTGCCTGGAGCCCGGACAGGGAGTATGGCTACACCTTC. It translates to CAWSPDREYGYTF. Complete variable domain (other parts from reference TRBV30 and TRBJ1-2): SQTIHQWPATLVQPVGSPLSLECTVEGTSNPNLYWYRQAAGRGLQLLFYSVGIGQISSEVPQNLSASRPQDRQFILSSKKLLLSDSGFYLCAWSPDREYGYTFGSGTRLTVV.

As for this clone: A much larger clonotype is one base distant, so this may be a read error. The V and J genes are TRBV7-3 and TRBJ1-1, with TRBD1 identical over 7 bases. This CDR3 contains 13 residues. J lost 3 bases, V lost 2 bases, and 0 bases had no gene match. Germline values: CDR1 SGHTA, CDR2 FQGTGA. CDR3 sequence (DNA): TGTGCCAGCAGCTTAGACAGGGACACTGAAGCTTTCTTT. This codes for CASSLDRDTEAFF.

V is TRBV7-9 and J is TRBJ1-1; no reliable D call. This CDR3 comprises 16 residues. CDR1 is SEHNR and CDR2 is FQNEAQ in the germline V gene (reference sequence). V was trimmed by 2 bases and J by 3 bases, leaving 16 bases between them. The CDR3 sequence: CASSLTRLTRDTEAFF. CDR3 in DNA: TGTGCCAGCAGCTTAACCCGCTTGACACGCGACACTGAAGCTTTCTTT. The full variable domain, in which reference TRBV7-9 and TRBJ1-1 provide the parts outside the CDR3, is DTGVSQNPRHKITKRGQNVTFRCDPISEHNRLYWYRQTLGQGPEFLTYFQNEAQLEKSRLLSDRFSAERPKGSFSTLEIQRTEQGDSAMYLCASSLTRLTRDTEAFFGQGTRLTVV.

This rearrangement joins TRBV9 to TRBJ2-1; TRBD2 is a possible D gene (6 bases). The CDR3 extends over 15 amino acids. Trimming took off 2 bases at V and 1 base at J, with 10 bases between the two ends. Per germline, CDR1 SGDLS and CDR2 YYNGEE. CDR3 nucleotide sequence: TGTGCCAGCAGCGTTCGACTAGAATCCTACAATGAGCAGTTCTTC. This encodes CASSVRLESYNEQFF.

This clone has more than one count but fewer than ten. The chain recombines TRBV7-9 with TRBJ1-4; no clear D gene. Between the trimmed V and J ends, which lost 3 bases and 8 bases, there was a span of 10 bases. The CDR3 extends over 13 amino acids. Germline assignment: CDR1 SEHNR and CDR2 FQNEAQ (reference sequence). DNA for the CDR3: TGTGCCAGCAGCTTCGGACTGTCCGAAAAACTGTTTTTT. Its translation is CASSFGLSEKLFF.

The table lists this clone with a few counts. The chain combines TRBV7-2 with TRBJ1-1; unclear D gene. Germline V gives CDR1 SGHTA, CDR2 FQGNSA. V lost 3 bases and J lost 0, with 5 bases in between. CDR3 length equals 13 residues. The CDR3 loop reads CASSFSMNTEAFF. In DNA, the CDR3 is TGTGCCAGCAGCTTCTCGATGAACACTGAAGCTTTCTTT. Full variable domain (missing parts from reference TRBV7-2 and TRBJ1-1): GAGVSQSPSNKVTEKGKDVELRCDPISGHTALYWYRQSLGQGLEFLIYFQGNSAPDKSGLPSDRFSAERTGGSVSTLTIQRTQQEDSAVYLCASSFSMNTEAFFGQGTRLTVV.

This rearrangement joins TRBV7-2 to TRBJ2-3; perhaps TRBD2 as D (5 bases). V gave up 4 bases and J gave up 0 bases, with 11 bases separating them. This CDR3 contains 15 residues. The germline V gene has CDR1 SGHTA and CDR2 FQGNSA. The CDR3 sequence: CASSSLSDSTDTQYF. CDR3 bases: TGTGCCAGCAGCTCCCTTAGCGATAGCACAGATACGCAGTATTTT.

The gene calls are TRBV5-5 and TRBJ2-3; perhaps TRBD1 as D (6 bases). Germline V gene data show CDR1 as SGHKS and CDR2 as YYEKEE (reference sequence). Trimming removed 0 bases from V and 9 bases from J, with 14 bases in between. This CDR3 region has 14 residues. The CDR3 DNA reads as TGTGCCAGCAGCTTGGGCTACAGGGATCGAACGCAGTATTTT. This codes for CASSLGYRDRTQYF.

The V gene is TRBV28, the J gene TRBJ1-4; D may be TRBD1 (5 bases). V lost 6 bases and J lost 1, with 18 bases in between. CDR1 and CDR2 from the germline V gene are MDHEN and SYDVKM. The CDR3 is 17 amino acids. CDR3 DNA sequence: TGTGCCAGCAGCCTCTGGGGCGGGGAGGGAACTAATGAAAAACTGTTTTTT. Amino acid sequence: CASSLWGGEGTNEKLFF.

The V call is TRBV29-1, the J call TRBJ2-1, with 10 bases matching TRBD2. The ends lost 4 bases at V and 3 bases at J; junction bases unmatched: 6. CDR1 is SQVTM, CDR2 ANQGSEA, per germline. This CDR3 is built from 15 residues. CDR3 DNA: TGCAGCGTTGCGGAAGCGGGAGGGTACTACAATGAGCAGTTCTTC. This gives the protein CSVAEAGGYYNEQFF.

The J gene is TRBJ1-1, the V gene TRBV7-2; D is uncertain. The CDR3 spans 14 residues. V was trimmed by 3 bases and J by 0 bases, leaving 8 bases between them. Germline V gene data show CDR1 as SGHTA and CDR2 as FQGNSA. Here the CDR3 reads CASSFGMLNTEAFF. The CDR3 region has the DNA TGTGCCAGCAGCTTCGGGATGTTGAACACTGAAGCTTTCTTT.

This clone was picked up one time. The chain couples TRBV15 to TRBJ2-7; 8 bases are shared with TRBD2. CDR3 length: 18 amino acids. Germline CDR1 reads LNHNV; CDR2 reads YYDKDF (reference sequence). V lost 0 bases and J lost 4; bases outside the gene matches: 14. The CDR3 DNA follows: TGTGCCACCAGCAGAGATATCCCGCCGGGACTAGTTCTTTACGAGCAGTACTTC. Its translation is CATSRDIPPGLVLYEQYF.

This clone is a singleton in its sample. The chain carries TRBV11-2 and TRBJ2-4; either TRBD1 or TRBD2 may fit D (5 bases each). The germline V gene encodes CDR1 SGHAT and CDR2 FQNNGV. Trimming stripped 5 bases from V and 4 bases from J, with 18 bases between. The CDR3 runs to 16 residues. The CDR3 protein is CASSPLRGSAKNIQYF. The CDR3, as DNA: TGTGCCAGCAGCCCCCTCCGGGGCTCCGCAAAAAACATTCAGTACTTC.

The CDR3 DNA follows: TGTGCCAGCAGTCTCACTCCTAGCGGGACGCTACCCCGGCATGAGCAGTTCTTC. Translation: CASSLTPSGTLPRHEQFF. The chain uses TRBV27 and TRBJ2-1, with 9 bases fitting TRBD2. Germline trimming cut 5 bases from V and 8 bases from J; bases unmatched to any gene: 19. Germline CDR1 MNHEY, CDR2 SMNVEV (reference sequence). The CDR3 is made up of 18 amino acids.

The rearrangement links TRBV30 to TRBJ1-1; D remains unclear. Germline V gene sequence: CDR1 GTSNPN, CDR2 SVGIG (reference sequence). The CDR3 has 16 amino acids. The V and J ends lost 4 bases and 3 bases respectively, with 21 bases between them. The DNA of the CDR3 is TGTGCCTGGATAACGCCGATGAGGGTAGAGCACACTGAAGCTTTCTTT. As protein: CAWITPMRVEHTEAFF.

The gene calls are TRBV19 and TRBJ2-7; 12 bases are a match to TRBD2. Per germline, CDR1 LNHDA and CDR2 SQIVND (reference sequence). The J segment lost 4 bases and the V segment lost 4 bases, leaving 5 bases of the junction unmatched. The CDR3 runs 15 residues. CDR3: CASSTTSGGPYEQYF. The CDR3 DNA is TGTGCCAGTAGTACGACTAGCGGGGGACCGTACGAGCAGTACTTC.

The rearrangement links TRBV28 to TRBJ1-1; D gene ambiguous. With 4 bases removed from V and 11 bases from J, the gap between germline ends came to 20 bases. The CDR3 runs 14 residues. Germline assignment: CDR1 MDHEN and CDR2 SYDVKM. CDR3 loop: CASSSSSSPPIAFF. The CDR3 region has the DNA TGTGCCAGCAGTTCCTCCTCCTCCCCACCCATCGCTTTCTTT. The entire variable domain, with the rest obtained from reference TRBV28 and TRBJ1-1, is as follows: DVKVTQSSRYLVKRTGEKVFLECVQDMDHENMFWYRQDPGLGLRLIYFSYDVKMKEKGDIPEGYSVSREKKERFSLILESASTNQTSMYLCASSSSSSPPIAFFGQGTRLTVV.

As regards this clone: This same CDR3 is encoded by further DNA sequences in the sample. This chain uses TRBV28 with TRBJ2-3; TRBD2 matches at 7 bases. CDR3 length: 13 amino acids. The ends lost 6 bases at V and 4 bases at J; junction bases unmatched: 4. Germline CDR1 MDHEN, CDR2 SYDVKM. The DNA of the CDR3 is TGTGCCAGCAGCCCTCGGGAGGCAGATACGCAGTATTTT. Translation gives CASSPREADTQYF.

This sequence joins TRBV19 and TRBJ1-2, with D possibly matching TRBD1 (5 bases). The germline V gene has CDR1 LNHDA and CDR2 SQIVND (reference sequence). The CDR3 runs to 13 residues. V was clipped by 6 bases and J by 5 bases, with 13 bases between them. The chain's CDR3 is CASSPDTDYGYTF. CDR3 DNA sequence: TGTGCCAGTAGCCCGGACACGGATTATGGCTACACCTTC.

The chain joins TRBV18 to TRBJ2-6; D possibly uses TRBD1 or TRBD2 (5 bases each). Germline CDR1 reads KGHSH; CDR2 reads LQKENI. The CDR3 covers 17 residues. The V end was cut by 2 bases, the J end by 1 base, with 12 bases between. The CDR3 coding sequence is TGTGCCAGCTCACCAGTGTCGGGGCGGTCTGGGGCCAACGTCCTGACTTTC. Its protein product is CASSPVSGRSGANVLTF.

The V gene is TRBV7-2, the J gene TRBJ2-7, with D maybe TRBD1 (5 bases). This CDR3 spans 15 amino acids. CDR1 SGHTA and CDR2 FQGNSA come from the germline V gene. Trimming removed 1 base at V and 4 bases at J, with 14 bases between. CDR3 coding DNA: TGTGCCAGCAGCTTAGACCAGGGCGTTTTATACGAGCAGTACTTC. Its translation is CASSLDQGVLYEQYF.